These T cell receptor beta chains were read from a single sample in a study of early T cells in non-severe SARS-CoV-2 infection. TCRdb redid the calling of the 5' RACE reads with MiXCR, one entry per CDR3 protein. The table has 60,000 or so distinct CDR3 sequences, over 9.5% seen once; the top ten hold under 6%. What was sequenced was whole blood. The receptor source for this set is an adult who was a healthcare worker with PCR-confirmed SARS-CoV-2 infection or an uninfected control (not recorded which). Both conserved end residues are part of each CDR3. Fields, in order: J gene, D gene, V gene, clone size, CDR3 DNA, CDR3 protein. D genes are given only for firm matches. Rows may omit the clone size; those that give it use once, few, many or a size class.

J gene: TRBJ2-2; D gene: TRBD1; V gene: TRBV20-1; clone size: NA; CDR3 DNA: TGCAGTGCTAGAGATTCACCGGGACAGGGTACCGGGGAGCTGTTTTTT; CDR3 protein: CSARDSPGQGTGELFF
J gene: TRBJ2-7; D gene: NA; V gene: TRBV29-1; clone size: NA; CDR3 DNA: TGCAGCGTTGATATAGGGGCAGGGTACGAGCAGTACTTC; CDR3 protein: CSVDIGAGYEQYF
J gene: TRBJ1-1; D gene: NA; V gene: TRBV5-1; clone size: few; CDR3 DNA: TGCGCCAGCAGCTTGGACCTCGACGAGACTGAAGCTTTCTTT; CDR3 protein: CASSLDLDETEAFF
J gene: TRBJ1-1; D gene: NA; V gene: TRBV6-5; clone size: NA; CDR3 DNA: TGTGCCAGCAGAGAATTAAACACTGAAGCTTTCTTT; CDR3 protein: CASRELNTEAFF
J gene: TRBJ2-3; D gene: TRBD2; V gene: TRBV30; clone size: NA; CDR3 DNA: TGTGCCTGTAATAGCGGGGGGGGCACAGATACGCAGTATTTT; CDR3 protein: CACNSGGGTDTQYF
J gene: TRBJ1-1; D gene: NA; V gene: TRBV29-1; clone size: NA; CDR3 DNA: TGCAGCGTTGTCGGAGGGAGCACTGAAGCTTTCTTT; CDR3 protein: CSVVGGSTEAFF
J gene: TRBJ2-2; D gene: TRBD2; V gene: TRBV6-2/TRBV6-3; clone size: NA; CDR3 DNA: TGTGCCAGCAGCACAAGACTAGCGGGAGCATATTCCGGGGAGCTGTTTTTT; CDR3 protein: CASSTRLAGAYSGELFF
J gene: TRBJ2-3; D gene: NA; V gene: TRBV15; clone size: NA; CDR3 DNA: TGTGCCACCAGCAGAGCTATCCCGGGGTTCGTAGATACGCAGTATTTT; CDR3 protein: CATSRAIPGFVDTQYF
J gene: TRBJ2-7; D gene: NA; V gene: TRBV27; clone size: many; CDR3 DNA: TGTGCCAGCAGTTTAGGGACAAGTTACGAGCAGTACTTC; CDR3 protein: CASSLGTSYEQYF
J gene: TRBJ1-4; D gene: NA; V gene: TRBV19; clone size: few; CDR3 DNA: TGTGCCAGTAGTCCCAAGGGCCCTATCGGGGAAAAACTGTTTTTT; CDR3 protein: CASSPKGPIGEKLFF
J gene: TRBJ2-7; D gene: TRBD1; V gene: TRBV2; clone size: many; CDR3 DNA: TGTGCCAGCAGATTGACAGGGCTGCACGAGCAGTACTTC; CDR3 protein: CASRLTGLHEQYF
J gene: TRBJ2-2; D gene: NA; V gene: TRBV20-1; clone size: NA; CDR3 DNA: TGCAGTGCTAGAGGGGGTCCGAACACCGGGGAGCTGTTTTTT; CDR3 protein: CSARGGPNTGELFF
J gene: TRBJ2-7; D gene: TRBD2; V gene: TRBV6-1; clone size: many; CDR3 DNA: TGTGCCAGCAGCCCTCGGGGGGGAGCCTACGAGCAGTACTTC; CDR3 protein: CASSPRGGAYEQYF
J gene: TRBJ2-2; D gene: NA; V gene: TRBV7-8; clone size: NA; CDR3 DNA: TGTGCCAGCAGCGCCGGGGGCACCGGGGAGCTGTTTTTT; CDR3 protein: CASSAGGTGELFF
J gene: TRBJ2-4; D gene: NA; V gene: TRBV21-1; clone size: few; CDR3 DNA: TGTGCCAGCAGGACAATAGCCAAAAACATTCAGTACTTC; CDR3 protein: CASRTIAKNIQYF
J gene: TRBJ2-1; D gene: TRBD2; V gene: TRBV12-3/TRBV12-4; clone size: NA; CDR3 DNA: TGTGCCAGCAGTCGCCGGACTAGCGGGAGAACCAACAATGAGCAGTTCTTC; CDR3 protein: CASSRRTSGRTNNEQFF
J gene: TRBJ2-7; D gene: NA; V gene: TRBV3-1; clone size: many; CDR3 DNA: TGTGCCAGCAGCCAAGATAGATCAGGGCCGCCCTACGAGCAGTACTTC; CDR3 protein: CASSQDRSGPPYEQYF
J gene: TRBJ1-2; D gene: NA; V gene: TRBV29-1; clone size: many; CDR3 DNA: TGCAGCGTTGAAGTCCGGGATGGCTACACCTTC; CDR3 protein: CSVEVRDGYTF
J gene: TRBJ1-6; D gene: TRBD1; V gene: TRBV18; clone size: NA; CDR3 DNA: TGTGCCAGCTCACCTGAGGGACAGGGGCCCTATAATTCACCCCTCCACTTT; CDR3 protein: CASSPEGQGPYNSPLHF
J gene: TRBJ2-7; D gene: NA; V gene: TRBV13; clone size: few; CDR3 DNA: TGTGCCAGCAGCTTAGTAGGAAGGTACGAGCAGTACTTC; CDR3 protein: CASSLVGRYEQYF
J gene: TRBJ1-2; D gene: TRBD1; V gene: TRBV19; clone size: few; CDR3 DNA: TGTGCCAGTAGTGAAGGACAGGTCGGCTATGGCTACACCTTC; CDR3 protein: CASSEGQVGYGYTF
J gene: TRBJ2-1; D gene: NA; V gene: TRBV20-1; clone size: many; CDR3 DNA: TGCAGTGCTAGAGTTAGTTCAGGGGACGCTTACAATGAGCAGTTCTTC; CDR3 protein: CSARVSSGDAYNEQFF
J gene: TRBJ1-2; D gene: NA; V gene: TRBV11-2; clone size: NA; CDR3 DNA: TGTGCCAGCAGCCCTAGGGCCTTACACTATGGCTACACCTTC; CDR3 protein: CASSPRALHYGYTF
J gene: TRBJ1-2; D gene: NA; V gene: TRBV10-3; clone size: many; CDR3 DNA: TGTGCCATCAGTGAGTCGACCGGTAATGGCTACACCTTC; CDR3 protein: CAISESTGNGYTF
J gene: TRBJ1-1; D gene: NA; V gene: TRBV12-3/TRBV12-4; clone size: many; CDR3 DNA: TGTGCCAGCCAACCGACGGGGCGGCGAATGAACACTGAAGCTTTCTTT; CDR3 protein: CASQPTGRRMNTEAFF
J gene: TRBJ2-2; D gene: TRBD1; V gene: TRBV2; clone size: many; CDR3 DNA: TGTGCCAGCCGTCCCCGCCGGGACAGCGGAGAGCCAAAGAACACCGGGGAGCTGTTTTTT; CDR3 protein: CASRPRRDSGEPKNTGELFF
J gene: TRBJ1-2; D gene: NA; V gene: TRBV18; clone size: NA; CDR3 DNA: TGTGCCAGCTCACCCTCGGCTGAGTATGGCTACACCTTC; CDR3 protein: CASSPSAEYGYTF
J gene: TRBJ2-7; D gene: TRBD1; V gene: TRBV9; clone size: many; CDR3 DNA: TGTGCCAGCAGCGTAGCGACAGGGTCCGAGCAGTACTTC; CDR3 protein: CASSVATGSEQYF
J gene: TRBJ2-1; D gene: TRBD2; V gene: TRBV7-2; clone size: few; CDR3 DNA: TGTGCCAGCAGCTCCCAGCCAGCCCTAGCGGGAGGCGACAATGAGCAGTTCTTC; CDR3 protein: CASSSQPALAGGDNEQFF
J gene: TRBJ1-2; D gene: NA; V gene: TRBV6-6; clone size: many; CDR3 DNA: TGTGCCAGCAGTCCCAGGGAGGGCTATGGCTACACCTTC; CDR3 protein: CASSPREGYGYTF
J gene: TRBJ2-7; D gene: TRBD2; V gene: TRBV5-1; clone size: NA; CDR3 DNA: TGCGCCAGCAGCTCTACGGGACTAGCGGATTACGAGCAGTACTTC; CDR3 protein: CASSSTGLADYEQYF
J gene: TRBJ2-3; D gene: NA; V gene: TRBV12-5; clone size: many; CDR3 DNA: TGTGCTAGTGGTTTGCTGGGAACAGATACGCAGTATTTT; CDR3 protein: CASGLLGTDTQYF
J gene: TRBJ2-5; D gene: NA; V gene: TRBV6-5; clone size: few; CDR3 DNA: TGTGCCAACCCGAAAAAGTACCAAGAGACCCAGTACTTC; CDR3 protein: CANPKKYQETQYF
J gene: TRBJ2-1; D gene: NA; V gene: TRBV7-3; clone size: many; CDR3 DNA: TGTGCCAGCACCTCCAGCTCCTACAATGAGCAGTTCTTC; CDR3 protein: CASTSSSYNEQFF
J gene: TRBJ2-1; D gene: NA; V gene: TRBV27; clone size: many; CDR3 DNA: TGTGCCAGCCTCCCGGACGGGGAAGAGCAGTTCTTC; CDR3 protein: CASLPDGEEQFF
J gene: TRBJ1-1; D gene: NA; V gene: TRBV4-1; clone size: few; CDR3 DNA: TGCGCCAGCAGCCCCTCCCCCGCTGGAATAACTGAAGCTTTCTTT; CDR3 protein: CASSPSPAGITEAFF
J gene: TRBJ2-2; D gene: NA; V gene: TRBV6-6; clone size: many; CDR3 DNA: TGTGCCAGCAGTTTTAAGGCCGCCGGGGAGCTGTTTTTT; CDR3 protein: CASSFKAAGELFF
J gene: TRBJ2-5; D gene: NA; V gene: TRBV18; clone size: NA; CDR3 DNA: TGTGCCAGCTCACCCTACCCCGGAGGGCAAGAGACCCAGTACTTC; CDR3 protein: CASSPYPGGQETQYF
J gene: TRBJ1-1; D gene: NA; V gene: TRBV5-1; clone size: NA; CDR3 DNA: TGCGCCAGCAGCAATGGGAGCAACACTGAAGCTTTCTTT; CDR3 protein: CASSNGSNTEAFF
J gene: TRBJ2-7; D gene: NA; V gene: TRBV5-5; clone size: few; CDR3 DNA: TGTGCCAGCAGCTTGGACCACTACGAGCAGTACTTC; CDR3 protein: CASSLDHYEQYF
J gene: TRBJ2-4; D gene: NA; V gene: TRBV6-1; clone size: NA; CDR3 DNA: TGTGCCAGCAGTAGCCTCACCACTGCCGGGAACATTCAGTACTTC; CDR3 protein: CASSSLTTAGNIQYF
J gene: TRBJ2-5; D gene: NA; V gene: TRBV5-1; clone size: many; CDR3 DNA: TGCGCCAGCAGCTTGGAGGGATCGGCAGAGACCCAGTACTTC; CDR3 protein: CASSLEGSAETQYF
J gene: TRBJ2-1; D gene: NA; V gene: TRBV5-4; clone size: NA; CDR3 DNA: TGTGCCAGCAGCTTGCCTGTTAACAATGAGCAGTTCTTC; CDR3 protein: CASSLPVNNEQFF
J gene: TRBJ2-1; D gene: NA; V gene: TRBV7-9; clone size: many; CDR3 DNA: TGTGCCACCCTTCTAAAGCCGAACAATGAGCAGTTCTTC; CDR3 protein: CATLLKPNNEQFF
J gene: TRBJ1-2; D gene: NA; V gene: TRBV6-4; clone size: many; CDR3 DNA: TGTGCCAGCAGTTCACCTACCGGATCCCGACCTTATGGCTACACCTTC; CDR3 protein: CASSSPTGSRPYGYTF
J gene: TRBJ2-1; D gene: TRBD1; V gene: TRBV5-1; clone size: few; CDR3 DNA: TGCGCCAGCAGCTTGGCAGGACAGGGGTTTGATGAGCAGTTCTTC; CDR3 protein: CASSLAGQGFDEQFF
J gene: TRBJ2-1; D gene: TRBD2; V gene: TRBV20-1; clone size: few; CDR3 DNA: TGCAGTGCTAGAGGACTAGCGGGAGAGATCGGCGATGAGCAGTTCTTC; CDR3 protein: CSARGLAGEIGDEQFF
J gene: TRBJ2-5; D gene: NA; V gene: TRBV3-1; clone size: few; CDR3 DNA: TGTGCCAGCAGCCTTGGGACTCCCCGAACCCAGTACTTC; CDR3 protein: CASSLGTPRTQYF
J gene: TRBJ2-7; D gene: TRBD1; V gene: TRBV6-6; clone size: NA; CDR3 DNA: TGTGCCAGCAGTTTCCGCGGGACAGGGAACCAAGAGCAGTACTTC; CDR3 protein: CASSFRGTGNQEQYF
J gene: TRBJ2-5; D gene: TRBD1; V gene: TRBV29-1; clone size: NA; CDR3 DNA: TGCAGCGTTGAATCCTGGGACAGGGGACTGCAAGAGACCCAGTACTTC; CDR3 protein: CSVESWDRGLQETQYF
J gene: TRBJ2-3; D gene: NA; V gene: TRBV6-5; clone size: NA; CDR3 DNA: TGTGCCAGCAATGGGTGGGGCACAGATACGCAGTATTTT; CDR3 protein: CASNGWGTDTQYF
J gene: TRBJ2-1; D gene: TRBD2; V gene: TRBV29-1; clone size: many; CDR3 DNA: TGCAGCGTTGATATCGGCGGGAGTGGGAATGAGCAGTTCTTC; CDR3 protein: CSVDIGGSGNEQFF
J gene: TRBJ2-1; D gene: NA; V gene: TRBV7-3; clone size: many; CDR3 DNA: TGTGCCAGCAGCCGGGGTCCGGGGGAAGATGAGCAGTTCTTC; CDR3 protein: CASSRGPGEDEQFF
J gene: TRBJ2-5; D gene: NA; V gene: TRBV29-1; clone size: few; CDR3 DNA: TGCAGCGTCTCCTCGGGGGCAGAGACCCAGTACTTC; CDR3 protein: CSVSSGAETQYF